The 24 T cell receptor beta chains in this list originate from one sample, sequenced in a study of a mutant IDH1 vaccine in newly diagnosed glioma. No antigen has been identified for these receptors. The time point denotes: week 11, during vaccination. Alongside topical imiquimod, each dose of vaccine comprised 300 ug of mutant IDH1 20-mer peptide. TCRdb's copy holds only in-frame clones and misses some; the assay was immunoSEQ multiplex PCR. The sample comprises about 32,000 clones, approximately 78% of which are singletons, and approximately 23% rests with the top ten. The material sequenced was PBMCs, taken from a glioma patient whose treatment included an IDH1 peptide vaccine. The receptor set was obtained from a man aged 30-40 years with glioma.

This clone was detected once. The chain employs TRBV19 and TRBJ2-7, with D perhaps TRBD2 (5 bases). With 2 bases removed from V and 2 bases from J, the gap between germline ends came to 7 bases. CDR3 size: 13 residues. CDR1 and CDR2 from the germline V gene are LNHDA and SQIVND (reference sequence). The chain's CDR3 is CASSIYGTYEQYF. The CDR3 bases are TGTGCCAGTAGTATATACGGGACCTACGAGCAGTACTTC.

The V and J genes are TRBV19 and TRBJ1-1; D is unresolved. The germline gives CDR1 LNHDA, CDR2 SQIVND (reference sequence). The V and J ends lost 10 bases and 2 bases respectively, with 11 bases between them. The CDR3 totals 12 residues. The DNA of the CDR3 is TGTGCCACTTCCGGCCTTAACACTGAAGCTTTCTTT. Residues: CATSGLNTEAFF.

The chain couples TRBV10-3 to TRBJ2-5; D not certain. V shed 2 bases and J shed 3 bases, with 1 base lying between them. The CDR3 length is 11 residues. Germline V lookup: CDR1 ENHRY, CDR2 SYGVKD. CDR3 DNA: TGTGCCATCAGTGAGGAAGAGACCCAGTACTTC. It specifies CAISEEETQYF.

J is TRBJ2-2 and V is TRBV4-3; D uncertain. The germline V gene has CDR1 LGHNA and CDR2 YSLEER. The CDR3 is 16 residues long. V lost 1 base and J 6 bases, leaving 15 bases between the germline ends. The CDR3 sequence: CASSQGSLSTAGELFF. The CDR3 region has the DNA TGCGCCAGCAGCCAAGGGAGTCTTTCTACGGCCGGGGAGCTGTTTTTT.

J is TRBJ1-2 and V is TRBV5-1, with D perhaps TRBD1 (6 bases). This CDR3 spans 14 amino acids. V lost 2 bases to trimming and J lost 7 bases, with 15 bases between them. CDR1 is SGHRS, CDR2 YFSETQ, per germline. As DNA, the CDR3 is TGCGCCAGCAGCTTTGACTTGGGGGGCCGTGGCTACACCTTC. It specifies CASSFDLGGRGYTF. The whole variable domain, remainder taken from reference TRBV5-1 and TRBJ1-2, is KAGVTQTPRYLIKTRGQQVTLSCSPISGHRSVSWYQQTPGQGLQFLFEYFSETQRNKGNFPGRFSGRQFSNSRSEMNVSTLELGDSALYLCASSFDLGGRGYTFGSGTRLTVV.

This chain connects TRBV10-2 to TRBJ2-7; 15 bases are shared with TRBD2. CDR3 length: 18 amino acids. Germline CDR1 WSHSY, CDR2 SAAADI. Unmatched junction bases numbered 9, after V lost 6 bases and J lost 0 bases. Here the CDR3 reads CASRGTGTSGRTSYEQYF. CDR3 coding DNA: TGCGCCAGCAGGGGAACAGGGACTAGCGGGAGGACCTCCTACGAGCAGTACTTC.

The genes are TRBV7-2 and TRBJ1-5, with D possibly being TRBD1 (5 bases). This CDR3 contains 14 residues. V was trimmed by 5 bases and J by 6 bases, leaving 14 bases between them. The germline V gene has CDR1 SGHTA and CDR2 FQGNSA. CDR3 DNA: TGTGCCAGCAGCCCACGGCAGGGCCGTCAGCCCCAGCATTTT. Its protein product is CASSPRQGRQPQHF. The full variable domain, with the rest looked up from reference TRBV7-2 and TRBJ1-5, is GAGVSQSPSNKVTEKGKDVELRCDPISGHTALYWYRQSLGQGLEFLIYFQGNSAPDKSGLPSDRFSAERTGGSVSTLTIQRTQQEDSAVYLCASSPRQGRQPQHFGDGTRLSIL.

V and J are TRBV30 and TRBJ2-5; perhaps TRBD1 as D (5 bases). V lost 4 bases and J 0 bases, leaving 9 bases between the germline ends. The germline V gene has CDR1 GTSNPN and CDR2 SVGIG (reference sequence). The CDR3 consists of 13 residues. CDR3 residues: CAWMKGYQETQYF. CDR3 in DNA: TGTGCCTGGATGAAGGGGTACCAAGAGACCCAGTACTTC.

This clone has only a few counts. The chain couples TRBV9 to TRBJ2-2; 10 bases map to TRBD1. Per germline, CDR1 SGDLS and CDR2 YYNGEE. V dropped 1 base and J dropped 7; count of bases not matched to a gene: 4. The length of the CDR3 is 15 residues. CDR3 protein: CASSVWTGGIGELFF. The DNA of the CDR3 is TGTGCCAGCAGCGTATGGACAGGGGGTATCGGGGAGCTGTTTTTT.

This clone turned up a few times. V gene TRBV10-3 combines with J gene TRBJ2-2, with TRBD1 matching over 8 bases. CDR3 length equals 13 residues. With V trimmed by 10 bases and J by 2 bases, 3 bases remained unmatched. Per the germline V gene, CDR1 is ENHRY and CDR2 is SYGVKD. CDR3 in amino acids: CATGQDNTGELFF. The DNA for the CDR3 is TGTGCCACGGGACAGGATAACACCGGGGAGCTGTTTTTT.

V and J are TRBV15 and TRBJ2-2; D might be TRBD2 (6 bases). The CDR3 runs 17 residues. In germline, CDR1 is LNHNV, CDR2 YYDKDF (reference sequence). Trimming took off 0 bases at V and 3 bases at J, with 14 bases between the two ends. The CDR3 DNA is TGTGCCACCAGCAGAGATCTGTGGGGGGAAGACACCGGGGAGCTGTTTTTT. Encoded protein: CATSRDLWGEDTGELFF.

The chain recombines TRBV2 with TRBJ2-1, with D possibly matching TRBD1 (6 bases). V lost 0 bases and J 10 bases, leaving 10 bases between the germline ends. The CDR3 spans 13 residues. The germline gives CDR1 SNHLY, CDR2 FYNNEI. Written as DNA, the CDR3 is TGTGCCAGCAGTGAAGCGCATGGGGGCGAGCAGTTCTTC. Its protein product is CASSEAHGGEQFF.

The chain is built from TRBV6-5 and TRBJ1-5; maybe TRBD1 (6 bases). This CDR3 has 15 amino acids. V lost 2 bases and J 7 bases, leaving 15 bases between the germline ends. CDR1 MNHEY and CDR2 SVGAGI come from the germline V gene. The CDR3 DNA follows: TGTGCCAGCAGTTACACTGGGCAGGGGAACCAGCCCCAGCATTTT. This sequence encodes CASSYTGQGNQPQHF.

CDR3 coding DNA: TGTGCCAGCAGCGGTACTAGCGGGGGAGGGTATGAGCAGTTCTTC. Translated, it gives CASSGTSGGGYEQFF. The genes are TRBV7-9 and TRBJ2-1; 11 bases fit TRBD2. CDR1 is SEHNR and CDR2 is FQNEAQ in the germline V gene (reference sequence). This CDR3 comprises 15 residues. Trimming took 5 bases from V and 8 from J; bases not matched to a gene: 8.

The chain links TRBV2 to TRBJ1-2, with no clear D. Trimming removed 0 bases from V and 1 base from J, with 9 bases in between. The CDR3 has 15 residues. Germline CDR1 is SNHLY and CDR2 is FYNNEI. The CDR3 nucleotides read TGTGCCAGCAGTGAAGCCCCGACGTATAACTATGGCTACACCTTC. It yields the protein CASSEAPTYNYGYTF.

The CDR3 reads CASSPGTGLSGANVLTF. DNA for the CDR3: TGTGCCAGCAGTCCCGGGACAGGGCTCTCTGGGGCCAACGTCCTGACTTTC. J is TRBJ2-6 and V is TRBV7-2; 9 positions agree with TRBD1. From germline, CDR1 is SGHTA and CDR2 FQGNSA. The CDR3 consists of 17 residues. V lost 6 bases to trimming and J lost 0 bases; unmatched junction nucleotides: 6.

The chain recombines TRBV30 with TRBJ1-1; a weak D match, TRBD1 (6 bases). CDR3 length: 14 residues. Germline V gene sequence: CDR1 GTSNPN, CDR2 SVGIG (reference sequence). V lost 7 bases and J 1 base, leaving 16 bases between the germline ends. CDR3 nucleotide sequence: TGTGCCTCAAAACAGGGAATGACGAACACTGAAGCTTTCTTT. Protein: CASKQGMTNTEAFF.

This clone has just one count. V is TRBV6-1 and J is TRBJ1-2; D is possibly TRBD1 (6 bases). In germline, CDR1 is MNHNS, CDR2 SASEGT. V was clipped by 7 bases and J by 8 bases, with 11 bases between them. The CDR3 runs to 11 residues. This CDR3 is CASTQGGGYTF. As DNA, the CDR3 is TGTGCCAGCACCCAAGGGGGGGGCTACACCTTC.

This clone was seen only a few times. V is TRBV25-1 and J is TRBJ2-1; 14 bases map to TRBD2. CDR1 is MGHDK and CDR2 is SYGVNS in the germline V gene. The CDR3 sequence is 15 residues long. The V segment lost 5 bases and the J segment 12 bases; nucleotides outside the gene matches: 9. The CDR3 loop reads CASSSTGLAGEPQFF. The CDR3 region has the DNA TGTGCCAGCAGTTCTACGGGACTAGCGGGAGAGCCGCAGTTCTTC.

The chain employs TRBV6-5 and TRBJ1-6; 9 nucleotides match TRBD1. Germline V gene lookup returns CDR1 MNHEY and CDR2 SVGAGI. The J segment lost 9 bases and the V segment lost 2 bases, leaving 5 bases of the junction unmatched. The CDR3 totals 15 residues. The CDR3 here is CASSYGSTGGSPLHF. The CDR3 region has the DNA TGTGCCAGCAGTTACGGATCGACAGGGGGTTCACCCCTCCACTTT.

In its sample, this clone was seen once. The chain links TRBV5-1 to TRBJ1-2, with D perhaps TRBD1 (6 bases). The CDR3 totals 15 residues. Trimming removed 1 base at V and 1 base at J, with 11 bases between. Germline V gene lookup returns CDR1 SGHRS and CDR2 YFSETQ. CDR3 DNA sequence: TGCGCCAGCAGCTTGACGGGGGCTAATAACTATGGCTACACCTTC. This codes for CASSLTGANNYGYTF.

The CDR3 here is CASNLGQGKNTEAFF. The CDR3 region has the DNA TGTGCCAGCAACCTTGGACAGGGGAAGAACACTGAAGCTTTCTTT. This rearrangement joins TRBV7-9 to TRBJ1-1, with 9 bases that match TRBD1. Germline V gene sequence: CDR1 SEHNR, CDR2 FQNEAQ (reference sequence). Losses at the gene ends were 7 bases for V and 1 base for J; bases not matched to a gene: 7. The CDR3 spans 15 residues.

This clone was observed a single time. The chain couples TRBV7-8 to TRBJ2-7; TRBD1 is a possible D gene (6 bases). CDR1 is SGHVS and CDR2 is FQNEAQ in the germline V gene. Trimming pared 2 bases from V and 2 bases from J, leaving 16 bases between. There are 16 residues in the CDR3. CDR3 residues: CASSLLVTGITYEQYF. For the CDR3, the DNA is TGTGCCAGCAGCTTACTTGTTACAGGGATTACCTACGAGCAGTACTTC.

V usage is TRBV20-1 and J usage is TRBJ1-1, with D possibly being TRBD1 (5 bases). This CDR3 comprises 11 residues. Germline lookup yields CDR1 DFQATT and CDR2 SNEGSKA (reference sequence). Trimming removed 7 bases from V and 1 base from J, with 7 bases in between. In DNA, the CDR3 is TGCAGTGGGCAGGGGAACACTGAAGCTTTCTTT. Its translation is CSGQGNTEAFF.